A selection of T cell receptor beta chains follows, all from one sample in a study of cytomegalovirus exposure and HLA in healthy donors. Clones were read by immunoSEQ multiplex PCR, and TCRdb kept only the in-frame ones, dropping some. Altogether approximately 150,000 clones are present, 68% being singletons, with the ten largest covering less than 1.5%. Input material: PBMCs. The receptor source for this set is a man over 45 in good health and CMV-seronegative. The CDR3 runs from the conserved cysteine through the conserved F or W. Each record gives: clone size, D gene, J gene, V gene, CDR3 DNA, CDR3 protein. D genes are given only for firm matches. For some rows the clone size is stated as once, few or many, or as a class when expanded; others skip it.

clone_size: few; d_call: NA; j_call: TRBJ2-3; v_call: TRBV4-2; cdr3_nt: TGTGCCAGCAGCCAACGGCAGGGGGAGGCAGATACGCAGTATTTT; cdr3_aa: CASSQRQGEADTQYF
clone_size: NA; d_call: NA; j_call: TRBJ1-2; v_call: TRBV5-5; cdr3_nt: TGTGCCAGCAGCTTGGATTGGTCAGGGCTTCCCTATGGCTACACCTTC; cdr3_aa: CASSLDWSGLPYGYTF
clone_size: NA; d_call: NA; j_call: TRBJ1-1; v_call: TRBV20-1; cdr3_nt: TGCAGTACTTGGGGCGGGGCTGAAGCTTTCTTT; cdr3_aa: CSTWGGAEAFF
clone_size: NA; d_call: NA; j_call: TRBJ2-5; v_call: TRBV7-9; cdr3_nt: TGTGCCACTCGCAGGGTGGTTGAGGAGACCCAGTACTTC; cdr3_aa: CATRRVVEETQYF
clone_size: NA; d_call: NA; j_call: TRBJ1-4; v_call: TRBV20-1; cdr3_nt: TGCAGTGCTCAGGGGAATGAAAAACTGTTTTTT; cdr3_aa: CSAQGNEKLFF
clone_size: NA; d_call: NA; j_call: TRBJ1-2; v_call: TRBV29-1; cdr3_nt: TGCAGCGTCGGACAGACTCACTATGGCTACACCTTC; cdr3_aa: CSVGQTHYGYTF
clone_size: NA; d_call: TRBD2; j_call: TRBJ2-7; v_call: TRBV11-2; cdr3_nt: TGTGCCAGCAGCTCCCCGGGGGGGCGCTACGAGCAGTACTTC; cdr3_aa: CASSSPGGRYEQYF
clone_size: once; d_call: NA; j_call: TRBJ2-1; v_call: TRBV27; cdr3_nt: TGTGCCAGCACCGGTCAGGGTCGAAATGAGCAGTTCTTC; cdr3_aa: CASTGQGRNEQFF
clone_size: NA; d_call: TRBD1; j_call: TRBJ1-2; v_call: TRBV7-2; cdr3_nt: TGTGCCAGCAGCTTAGGGCGACAGGGAAGTGATGGCTACACCTTC; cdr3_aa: CASSLGRQGSDGYTF
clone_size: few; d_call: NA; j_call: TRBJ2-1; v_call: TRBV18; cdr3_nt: TGTGCCAGCTCACCGGAGGGGTACAATGAGCAGTTCTTC; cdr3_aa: CASSPEGYNEQFF
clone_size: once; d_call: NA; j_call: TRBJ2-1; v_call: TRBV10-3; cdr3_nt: TGTGCCATCAGTGAGTCTCAGTATGAGCAGTTCTTC; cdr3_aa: CAISESQYEQFF
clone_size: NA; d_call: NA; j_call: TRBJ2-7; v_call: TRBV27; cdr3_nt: TGTGCCAGCAGTTTATGGGCCCCGGCGGGGCTCGGTTCCTACGAGCAGTACTTC; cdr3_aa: CASSLWAPAGLGSYEQYF
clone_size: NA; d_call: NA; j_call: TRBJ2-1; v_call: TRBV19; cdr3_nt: TGTGCCAGTAGGTCAATGTACAATGGAGGCAATGAGCAGTTCTTC; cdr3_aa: CASRSMYNGGNEQFF
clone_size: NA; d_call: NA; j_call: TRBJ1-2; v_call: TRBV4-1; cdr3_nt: TGCGCCAGCAGCCTCGAACCAGGTGGGGCTTACTATGGCTACACCTTC; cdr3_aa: CASSLEPGGAYYGYTF
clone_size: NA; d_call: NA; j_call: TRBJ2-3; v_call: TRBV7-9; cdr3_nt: TGTGCCAGCGGATTACAGGGTGAGACCACAGATACGCAGTATTTT; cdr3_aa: CASGLQGETTDTQYF
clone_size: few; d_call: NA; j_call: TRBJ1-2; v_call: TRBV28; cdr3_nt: TGTGCCAGCAGTTTACAGGGCGGCTACACCTTC; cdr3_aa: CASSLQGGYTF
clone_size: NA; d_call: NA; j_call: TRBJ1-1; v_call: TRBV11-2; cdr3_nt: TGTGCCAGCAGCTTAGCAGGGCGCAAAGCTTTCTTT; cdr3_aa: CASSLAGRKAFF
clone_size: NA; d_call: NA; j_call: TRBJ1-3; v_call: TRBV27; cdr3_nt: TGTGCCAGCAGCCCCCCGCAGAGAAACACCATATATTTT; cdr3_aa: CASSPPQRNTIYF
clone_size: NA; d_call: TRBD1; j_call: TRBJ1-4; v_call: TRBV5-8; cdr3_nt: TGTGCCAGCAGCCATGGGACAGGAAATGAAAAACTGTTTTTT; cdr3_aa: CASSHGTGNEKLFF
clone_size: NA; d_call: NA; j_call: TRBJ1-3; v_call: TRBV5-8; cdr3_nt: TGTGCCAGCAGTCTCGGGGGCTCTGGAAACACCATATATTTT; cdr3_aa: CASSLGGSGNTIYF
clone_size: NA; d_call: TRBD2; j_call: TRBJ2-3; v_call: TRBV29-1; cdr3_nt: TGCAGCGTTGAATCTAGCGGGGGGGCAGATACGCAGTATTTT; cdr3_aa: CSVESSGGADTQYF
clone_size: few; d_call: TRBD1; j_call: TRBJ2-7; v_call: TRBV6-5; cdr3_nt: TGTGCCAGCAGCCGGGACAGGGGGGTCGGCGAGCAGTACTTC; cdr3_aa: CASSRDRGVGEQYF
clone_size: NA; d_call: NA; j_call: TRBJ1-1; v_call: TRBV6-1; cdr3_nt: TGTGCCAGCAGGGCGTACGACAGAGAAATCGCTGAAGCTTTCTTT; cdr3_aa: CASRAYDREIAEAFF
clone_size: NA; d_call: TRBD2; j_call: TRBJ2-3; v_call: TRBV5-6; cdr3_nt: TGTGCCAGCAGCTTCATTCGGATAGCGGGGGGCACAGATACGCAGTATTTT; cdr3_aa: CASSFIRIAGGTDTQYF
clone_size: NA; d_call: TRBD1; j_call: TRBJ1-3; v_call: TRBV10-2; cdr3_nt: TGCGCCAGCAGTGCGGACAGGGGGCTAGGAAACACCATATATTTT; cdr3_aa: CASSADRGLGNTIYF
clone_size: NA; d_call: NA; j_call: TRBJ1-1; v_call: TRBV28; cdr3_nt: TGTGCCAGCCTAGCGGGAGGGTACGGGAACACTGAAGCTTTCTTT; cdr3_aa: CASLAGGYGNTEAFF
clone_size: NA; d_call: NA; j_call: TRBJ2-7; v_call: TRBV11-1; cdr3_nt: TGTGCCAGCAGTCGGACAGAATACTACGAGCAGTACTTC; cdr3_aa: CASSRTEYYEQYF
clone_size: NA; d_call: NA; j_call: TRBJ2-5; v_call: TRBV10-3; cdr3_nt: TGTGCCACCGGGGGACAGTCATATGAGACCCAGTACTTC; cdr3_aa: CATGGQSYETQYF
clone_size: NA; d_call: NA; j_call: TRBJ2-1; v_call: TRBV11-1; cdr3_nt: TGTGCCAGCAGCTTTTCGGCTAGTATCAATGAGCAGTTCTTC; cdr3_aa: CASSFSASINEQFF
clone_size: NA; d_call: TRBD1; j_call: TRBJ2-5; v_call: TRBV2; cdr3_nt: TGTGCCAGCAGAGGCGGGACAGGGATACAAGAGACCCAGTACTTC; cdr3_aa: CASRGGTGIQETQYF
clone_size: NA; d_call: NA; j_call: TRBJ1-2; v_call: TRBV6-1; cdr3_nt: TGTGCCAGCAATAACAGGGTTGTCGGCTATGGCTACACCTTC; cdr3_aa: CASNNRVVGYGYTF
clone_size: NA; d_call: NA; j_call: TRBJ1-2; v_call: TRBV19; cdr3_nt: TGTGCCAGTAGTATTTCTTATAACTATGGCTACACCTTC; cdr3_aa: CASSISYNYGYTF
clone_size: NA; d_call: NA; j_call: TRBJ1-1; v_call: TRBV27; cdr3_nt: TGTGCCAGCAGTCAATACGTGGCCACTGAAGCTTTCTTT; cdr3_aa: CASSQYVATEAFF
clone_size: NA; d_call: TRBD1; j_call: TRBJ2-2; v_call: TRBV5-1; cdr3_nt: TGCGCCAGCAGCGGGGTGCGACAGGGGACCGGGGAGCTGTTTTTT; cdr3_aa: CASSGVRQGTGELFF
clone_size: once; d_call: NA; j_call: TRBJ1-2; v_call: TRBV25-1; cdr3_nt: TGTGCCAGCAGCCTGACAGCCTATGGCTACACCTTC; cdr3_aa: CASSLTAYGYTF
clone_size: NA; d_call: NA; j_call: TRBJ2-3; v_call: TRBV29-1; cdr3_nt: TGCAGCGTTCATACCCCGGGAAACGTTAGAGATACGCAGTATTTT; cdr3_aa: CSVHTPGNVRDTQYF
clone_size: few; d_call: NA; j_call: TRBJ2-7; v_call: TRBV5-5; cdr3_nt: TGTGCCAGCAGCTTGGGCCCGGGGGACGGACCCTACGAGCAGTACTTC; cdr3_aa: CASSLGPGDGPYEQYF
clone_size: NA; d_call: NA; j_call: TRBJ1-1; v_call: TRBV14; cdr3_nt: TGTGCCAGCAGCCTCAGGGGTAACACTGAAGCTTTCTTT; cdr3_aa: CASSLRGNTEAFF
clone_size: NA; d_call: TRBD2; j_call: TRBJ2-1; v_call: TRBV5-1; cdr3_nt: TGCGCCAGCAGCTCGCGGGGGGGCAATGAGCAGTTCTTC; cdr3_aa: CASSSRGGNEQFF
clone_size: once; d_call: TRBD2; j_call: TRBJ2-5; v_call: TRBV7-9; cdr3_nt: TGTGCCAGCACCGGAAGGGCGGGGGGCGAGACCCAGTACTTC; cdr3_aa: CASTGRAGGETQYF
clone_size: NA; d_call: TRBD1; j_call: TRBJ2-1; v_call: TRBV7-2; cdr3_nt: TGTGCCAGCAGCTCACCCGGACAGGGGCACAATGAGCAGTTCTTC; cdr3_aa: CASSSPGQGHNEQFF
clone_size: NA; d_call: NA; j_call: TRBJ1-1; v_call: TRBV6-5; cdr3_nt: TGTGCCAGCAGTTCCGGGATAATGAACACTGAAGCTTTCTTT; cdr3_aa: CASSSGIMNTEAFF
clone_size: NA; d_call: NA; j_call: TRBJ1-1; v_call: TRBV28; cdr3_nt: TGTGCCAGCAGGACGTTACAGGGCGGCGCATTGAACACTGAAGCTTTCTTT; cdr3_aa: CASRTLQGGALNTEAFF
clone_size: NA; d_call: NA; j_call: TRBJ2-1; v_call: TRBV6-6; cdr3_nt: TGTGCCAGCAGTTCTGTGACAGGCAGGAATGAGCAGTTCTTC; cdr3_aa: CASSSVTGRNEQFF